The entry below describes one TCR beta chain. The antigen is unknown. Per the original data handling: From ImmunoSEQ came sequences covering only the junction and carrying no quality scores, so filtering differed. This table comes from immunoSEQ multiplex PCR, and its TCRdb copy is limited to in-frame clones, with some not included. V, J and clone size are those of that table, while D and trimming were read from the DNA. The table shows some 2 million clones, with about 95% occurring only once. This sample was taken from a study of shared clonotypes between healthy human individuals. Positively selected for CCR7, the CD45RO-negative cells used as naive CD8 cells excluded terminally differentiated effector memory CD45RA+ cells. The junction had 5 bases not matched to a gene; V was cut back by 3 bases and J by 1 base. This CDR3 region has 15 residues. Germline CDR1 is LNHDA and CDR2 is SQIVND (reference sequence).

Findings of the study overall: What naive subsets generally showed was a larger estimated richness than memory subsets showed. The researchers took only blood, and tissue repertoires probably look different.

The rearrangement uses TRBV19 and TRBJ2-7, with 8 bases fitting TRBD1. This clonotype was sampled from a man aged 18 to 30 in good health. The sample consisted of naive CD8+ T cells sorted from blood. The CDR3 bases are TGTGCCAGTAGTATCTGGACAGGGCCTTCCTACGAGCAGTACTTC. This encodes CASSIWTGPSYEQYF. The entire variable domain, with the rest obtained from reference TRBV19 and TRBJ2-7, is as follows: DGGITQSPKYLFRKEGQNVTLSCEQNLNHDAMYWYRQDPGQGLRLIYYSQIVNDFQKGDIAEGYSVSREKKESFPLTVTSAQKNPTAFYLCASSIWTGPSYEQYFGPGTRLTVT.